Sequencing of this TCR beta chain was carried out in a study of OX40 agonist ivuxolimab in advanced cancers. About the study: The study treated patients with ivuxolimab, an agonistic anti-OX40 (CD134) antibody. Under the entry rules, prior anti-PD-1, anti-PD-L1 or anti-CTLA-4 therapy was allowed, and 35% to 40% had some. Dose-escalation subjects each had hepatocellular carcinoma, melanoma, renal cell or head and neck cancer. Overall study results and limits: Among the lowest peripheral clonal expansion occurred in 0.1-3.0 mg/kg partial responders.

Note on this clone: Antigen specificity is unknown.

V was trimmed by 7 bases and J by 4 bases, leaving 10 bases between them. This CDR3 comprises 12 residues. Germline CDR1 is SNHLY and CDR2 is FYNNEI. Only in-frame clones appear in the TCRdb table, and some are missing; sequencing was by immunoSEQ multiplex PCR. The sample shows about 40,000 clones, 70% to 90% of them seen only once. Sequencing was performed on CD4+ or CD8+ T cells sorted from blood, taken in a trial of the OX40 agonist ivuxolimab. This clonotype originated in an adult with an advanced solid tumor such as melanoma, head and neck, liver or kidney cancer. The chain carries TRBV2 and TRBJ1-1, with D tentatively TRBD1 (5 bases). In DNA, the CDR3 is TGTGCCAGCACGGGGGAGAGCACTGAAGCTTTCTTT. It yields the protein CASTGESTEAFF.